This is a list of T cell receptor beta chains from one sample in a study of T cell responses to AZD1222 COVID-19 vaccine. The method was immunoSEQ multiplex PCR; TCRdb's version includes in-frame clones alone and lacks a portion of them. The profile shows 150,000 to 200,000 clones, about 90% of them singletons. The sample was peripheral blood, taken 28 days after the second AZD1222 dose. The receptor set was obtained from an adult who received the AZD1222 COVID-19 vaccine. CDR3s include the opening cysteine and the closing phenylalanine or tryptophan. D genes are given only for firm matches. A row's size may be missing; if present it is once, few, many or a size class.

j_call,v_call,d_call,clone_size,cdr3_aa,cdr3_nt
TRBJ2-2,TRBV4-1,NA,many,CASSQEWAGTLSAENTGELFF,TGCGCCAGCAGCCAAGAATGGGCCGGGACTCTGTCTGCAGAGAACACCGGGGAGCTGTTTTTT
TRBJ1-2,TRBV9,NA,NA,CASSPPSLAYGYTF,TGTGCCAGCAGCCCCCCATCCCTCGCATATGGCTACACCTTC
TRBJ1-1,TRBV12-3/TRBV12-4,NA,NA,CASGWVLNTEAFF,TGTGCCAGCGGTTGGGTCTTGAACACTGAAGCTTTCTTT
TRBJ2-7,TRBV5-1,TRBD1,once,CASSLDPQGAGYEQYF,TGCGCCAGCAGCTTGGACCCCCAGGGGGCAGGGTACGAGCAGTACTTC
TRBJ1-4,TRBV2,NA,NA,CASTDRWGSGEKLFF,TGTGCCAGCACAGACCGCTGGGGCAGTGGTGAAAAACTGTTTTTT
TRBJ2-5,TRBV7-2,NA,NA,CASSLNSQETQYF,TGTGCCAGCAGCTTGAATAGCCAAGAGACCCAGTACTTC
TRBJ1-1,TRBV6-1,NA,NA,CASSDQGQPNTEAFF,TGTGCCAGCAGTGACCAGGGACAACCGAACACTGAAGCTTTCTTT
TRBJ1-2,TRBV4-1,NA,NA,CASSQATVEPYGYTF,TGCGCCAGCAGCCAAGCCACAGTCGAACCCTATGGCTACACCTTC
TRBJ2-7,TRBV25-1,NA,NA,CASSEYIGPRGQYF,TGTGCCAGCAGTGAATATATAGGACCTCGAGGGCAGTACTTC
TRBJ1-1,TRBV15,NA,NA,CATSRGQPEAFF,TGTGCCACCAGCCGCGGACAACCCGAAGCTTTCTTT
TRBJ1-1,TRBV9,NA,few,CASSVAGAAEAFF,TGTGCCAGCAGCGTAGCTGGGGCCGCTGAAGCTTTCTTT
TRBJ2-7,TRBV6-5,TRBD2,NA,CASSSRLAGPTYEQYF,TGTGCCAGCAGTTCGCGACTAGCGGGGCCGACCTACGAGCAGTACTTC
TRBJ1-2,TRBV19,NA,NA,CASSIQGWHGYTF,TGTGCCAGTAGTATACAGGGGTGGCATGGCTACACCTTC
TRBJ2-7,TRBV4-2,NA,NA,CASSLTGAGEQYF,TGTGCCAGCAGCCTTACGGGGGCTGGCGAGCAGTACTTC
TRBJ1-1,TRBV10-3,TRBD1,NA,CAISETGVMNTEAFF,TGTGCCATCAGTGAGACAGGGGTCATGAACACTGAAGCTTTCTTT
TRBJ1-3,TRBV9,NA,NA,CASSPTTSGNTIYF,TGTGCCAGCAGTCCTACGACTTCCGGAAACACCATATATTTT
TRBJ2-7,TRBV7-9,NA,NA,CASSHAGSGYEQYF,TGTGCCAGCAGCCACGCTGGCTCCGGGTACGAGCAGTACTTC
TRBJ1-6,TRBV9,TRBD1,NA,CASSGRQGGSYNSPLHF,TGTGCCAGCAGCGGGCGACAGGGGGGTTCCTATAATTCACCCCTCCACTTT
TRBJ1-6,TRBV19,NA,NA,CASSSGITFYNSPLHF,TGTGCCAGTAGCTCGGGAATCACGTTCTATAATTCACCCCTCCACTTT
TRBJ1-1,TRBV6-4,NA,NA,CASQETVNTEAFF,TGTGCCAGCCAGGAGACGGTGAACACTGAAGCTTTCTTT
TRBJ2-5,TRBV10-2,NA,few,CASRQGTETQYF,TGCGCCAGCAGACAGGGAACGGAGACCCAGTACTTC
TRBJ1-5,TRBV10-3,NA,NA,CAISEGRHSNQPQHF,TGTGCCATCAGTGAGGGCAGGCATAGCAATCAGCCCCAGCATTTT
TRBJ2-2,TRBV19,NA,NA,CASSTGTYTGELFF,TGTGCCAGTAGTACCGGGACTTACACCGGGGAGCTGTTTTTT
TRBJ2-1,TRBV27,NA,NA,CASSRSVGGTHNEQFF,TGTGCCAGCAGTCGGAGTGTGGGGGGGACACACAATGAGCAGTTCTTC
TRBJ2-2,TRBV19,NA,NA,CASSMTRRTGELFF,TGTGCCAGTAGTATGACAAGGAGGACCGGGGAGCTGTTTTTT
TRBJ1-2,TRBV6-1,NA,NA,CASSEQGRYGYTF,TGTGCCAGCAGTGAACAGGGACGGTATGGCTACACCTTC
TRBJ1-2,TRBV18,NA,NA,CASSPLTGPTINYGYTF,TGTGCCAGCTCACCACTTACGGGACCGACGATAAACTATGGCTACACCTTC
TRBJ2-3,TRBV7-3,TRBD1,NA,CASSLSTGGAGDTQYF,TGTGCCAGCAGCTTAAGTACAGGGGGCGCCGGGGATACGCAGTATTTT
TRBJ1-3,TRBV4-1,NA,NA,CASSQDGTSGNTIYF,TGCGCCAGCAGCCAAGACGGAACCTCTGGAAACACCATATATTTT
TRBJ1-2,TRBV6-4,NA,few,CASAPGRGYGYTF,TGTGCCAGCGCCCCTGGGAGGGGCTATGGCTACACCTTC
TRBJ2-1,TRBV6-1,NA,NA,CASTMLFEQFF,TGTGCCAGCACGATGCTATTTGAGCAGTTCTTC
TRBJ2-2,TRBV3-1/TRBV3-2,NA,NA,CASSQDRTSANTGELFF,TGTGCCAGCAGCCAAGATCGGACAAGCGCGAACACCGGGGAGCTGTTTTTT